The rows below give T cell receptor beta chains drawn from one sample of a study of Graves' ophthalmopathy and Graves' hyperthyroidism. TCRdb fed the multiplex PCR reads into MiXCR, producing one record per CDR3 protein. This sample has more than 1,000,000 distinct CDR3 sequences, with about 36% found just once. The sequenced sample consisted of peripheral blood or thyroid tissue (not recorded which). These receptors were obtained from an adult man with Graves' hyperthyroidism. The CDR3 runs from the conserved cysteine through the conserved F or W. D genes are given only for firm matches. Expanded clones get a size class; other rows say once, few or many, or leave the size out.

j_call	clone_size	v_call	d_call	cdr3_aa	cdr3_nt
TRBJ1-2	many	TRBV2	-	CASSSFEGYLYGYTF	TGTGCCAGCAGCTCCTTCGAGGGGTACCTCTATGGCTACACCTTC
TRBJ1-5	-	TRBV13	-	CASSLGGGSPEHF	TGTGCCAGCAGCTTAGGGGGGGGTTCTCCCGAGCATTTT
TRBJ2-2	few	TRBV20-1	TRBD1	CSAMTGGGTGELFF	TGCAGTGCTATGACAGGGGGCGGGACCGGGGAGCTGTTTTTT
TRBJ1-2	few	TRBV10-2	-	CASSTGNLNYTF	TGCGCCAGCAGTACCGGGAACTTAAACTACACCTTC
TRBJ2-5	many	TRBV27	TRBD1	CASSEWPGGKETQYF	TGTGCCAGCAGTGAGTGGCCAGGGGGCAAGGAGACCCAGTACTTC
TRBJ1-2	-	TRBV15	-	CATSRGGTSNGYTF	TGTGCCACCAGCAGAGGCGGGACTTCCAATGGCTACACCTTC
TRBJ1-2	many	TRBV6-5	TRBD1	CASRSDRALRGGYTF	TGTGCCAGCAGGAGCGACAGGGCCCTTCGCGGAGGCTACACCTTC
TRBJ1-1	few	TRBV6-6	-	CASSLLGTDTEAFF	TGTGCCAGCAGTTTACTGGGGACCGACACTGAAGCTTTCTTT
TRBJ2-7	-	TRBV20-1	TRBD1	CSAESSGTGIGEQYF	TGCAGTGCGGAGAGTTCCGGGACAGGGATAGGCGAGCAGTACTTC
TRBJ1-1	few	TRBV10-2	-	CASSQEVMNTEAFF	TGTGCCAGCAGCCAAGAGGTCATGAACACTGAAGCTTTCTTT
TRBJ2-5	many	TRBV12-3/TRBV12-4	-	CASSLTGPVPQYF	TGTGCCAGCAGCTTGACAGGCCCGGTCCCCCAGTACTTC
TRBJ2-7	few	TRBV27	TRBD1	CASSSRGGGYEQYF	TGTGCCAGCAGTTCACGAGGGGGCGGGTACGAGCAGTACTTC
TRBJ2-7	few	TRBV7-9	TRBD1	CASSPFRGRRGNYEQYF	TGTGCCAGCAGCCCGTTCAGGGGGCGCAGGGGTAACTACGAGCAGTACTTC
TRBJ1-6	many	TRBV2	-	CASSDLEDSNSPLHF	TGTGCCAGCAGTGACCTCGAGGACAGTAATTCACCCCTCCACTTT
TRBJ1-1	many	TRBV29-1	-	CSVDFGVVDTEAFF	TGCAGCGTTGACTTTGGGGTCGTGGACACTGAAGCTTTCTTT
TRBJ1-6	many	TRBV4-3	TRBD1	CASSPQGAGSSPLHF	TGCGCCAGCAGTCCACAGGGGGCGGGTAGTTCACCCCTCCACTTT
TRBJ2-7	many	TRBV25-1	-	CASSEYPGLSTYEQYF	TGTGCCAGCAGTGAATACCCGGGACTCTCTACCTACGAGCAGTACTTC
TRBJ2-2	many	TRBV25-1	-	CASRRGPGELFF	TGTGCCAGCAGGAGGGGTCCCGGGGAGCTGTTTTTT